One sample yielded the 21 T cell receptor beta chains listed below, sequenced in a study of blood T cell repertoires in COVID-19. Sequencing was performed with immunoSEQ multiplex PCR; in TCRdb, only in-frame clones are kept and a portion is missing. This sample has roughly 60,000 clones, with approximately 82% found just once. Source material: peripheral blood. Receptors originate from a woman in her sixties or seventies with acute or convalescent COVID-19.

This clone was detected once. The rearrangement uses TRBV2 and TRBJ1-1; D call uncertain. V gave up 5 bases and J gave up 11 bases, with 18 bases separating them. In germline, CDR1 is SNHLY, CDR2 FYNNEI. CDR3 size: 13 residues. The CDR3 loop reads CASSHSEGLRAFF. The CDR3 DNA is TGTGCCAGCAGTCACTCTGAGGGCCTTAGGGCTTTCTTT.

V is TRBV30 and J is TRBJ2-1; tentatively, D is TRBD2 (5 bases). This CDR3 contains 14 residues. Between the trimmed V and J ends, which lost 1 base and 7 bases, there was a span of 14 bases. Germline CDR1 reads GTSNPN; CDR2 reads SVGIG (reference sequence). The CDR3 region has the DNA TGTGCCTGGAGTGATCCGAGGGCTGAGAATGAGCAGTTCTTC. Translated: CAWSDPRAENEQFF.

The CDR3 spells CSVDGRGDYGYTF. CDR3 bases: TGCAGCGTTGATGGCAGGGGCGACTATGGCTACACCTTC. The genes are TRBV29-1 and TRBJ1-2; D is possibly TRBD1 (6 bases). The germline CDR1 and CDR2 sequences are SQVTM and ANQGSEA. This CDR3 is 13 amino acids long. Trimming removed 3 bases from V and 3 bases from J, with 11 bases in between.

A single count supports this clone. This same CDR3 is encoded by further DNA sequences in the sample. The chain has TRBV9 and TRBJ1-1, with D hard to call. The CDR3 totals 14 residues. Germline assignment: CDR1 SGDLS and CDR2 YYNGEE. V lost 0 bases and J 0 bases, leaving 6 bases between the germline ends. This chain's CDR3 is CASSVDPLNTEAFF. For the CDR3, the DNA is TGTGCCAGCAGCGTAGATCCCTTGAACACTGAAGCTTTCTTT.

The chain has TRBV2 and TRBJ2-7; D might be TRBD2 (6 bases). This CDR3 spans 13 amino acids. Germline assignment: CDR1 SNHLY and CDR2 FYNNEI. Between the trimmed V and J ends, which lost 5 bases and 6 bases, there was a span of 14 bases. The CDR3 region has the DNA TGTGCCAGCAGTCCTGGACGGGGGATCGAGCAGTACTTC. It specifies CASSPGRGIEQYF.

This clone is a singleton in its sample. The rearrangement uses TRBV5-1 and TRBJ2-1; TRBD1 might be the D (5 bases). The germline V gene has CDR1 SGHRS and CDR2 YFSETQ. The CDR3 is made up of 15 amino acids. With 0 bases removed from V and 8 bases from J, the gap between germline ends came to 15 bases. CDR3 loop: CASSLDRLTVDEQFF. Written as DNA, the CDR3 is TGCGCCAGCAGCTTGGACAGGCTGACTGTCGATGAGCAGTTCTTC.

The CDR3 loop is CASEISSTSNQPQHF. As DNA, the CDR3 is TGTGCCAGCGAGATAAGTAGTACTAGCAATCAGCCCCAGCATTTT. The chain couples TRBV2 to TRBJ1-5; no definite D call. V shed 8 bases and J shed 0 bases, with 14 bases lying between them. CDR1 and CDR2 (germline): SNHLY, FYNNEI. There are 15 residues in the CDR3.

Relative to its sample, this clone is medium-sized. V and J are TRBV6-6 and TRBJ1-1; 7 positions agree with TRBD1. The CDR3 consists of 14 residues. V lost 6 bases and J lost 4; bases outside the gene matches: 8. Per the germline V gene, CDR1 is MNHNY and CDR2 is SVGAGI (reference sequence). The CDR3 DNA follows: TGTGCCAGCAGCGACAGGGTCGGGGGCACTGAAGCTTTCTTT. Translation: CASSDRVGGTEAFF.

The chain recombines TRBV9 with TRBJ1-3; tentatively, D is TRBD1 (5 bases). The V and J ends lost 3 bases and 2 bases respectively, with 15 bases between them. The CDR3 covers 16 residues. Germline V gene sequence: CDR1 SGDLS, CDR2 YYNGEE. CDR3 residues: CASSEWGELTGNTIYF. The DNA for the CDR3 is TGTGCCAGCAGCGAGTGGGGGGAGTTAACTGGAAACACCATATATTTT. The full variable domain, completed using reference TRBV9 and TRBJ1-3, is DSGVTQTPKHLITATGQRVTLRCSPRSGDLSVYWYQQSLDQGLQFLIQYYNGEERAKGNILERFSAQQFPDLHSELNLSSLELGDSALYFCASSEWGELTGNTIYFGEGSWLTVV.

This rearrangement joins TRBV29-1 to TRBJ2-7; 8 bases align to TRBD1. Per the germline V gene, CDR1 is SQVTM and CDR2 is ANQGSEA. The CDR3 consists of 18 residues. J gave up 1 base and V 0 bases, and 14 bases lay outside the gene matches. This CDR3 reads CSVEDRTGKPLGSYEQYF. The DNA of the CDR3 is TGCAGCGTTGAAGATCGGACAGGGAAACCCCTGGGTTCCTACGAGCAGTACTTC.

The gene calls are TRBV27 and TRBJ1-2; 9 bases fit TRBD1. Germline assignment: CDR1 MNHEY and CDR2 SMNVEV (reference sequence). The ends lost 2 bases at V and 8 bases at J; junction bases unmatched: 6. CDR3 length: 14 residues. The CDR3 DNA reads as TGTGCCAGCAGTTTAATGCGGACAGGGGCGGGCTACACCTTC. This translates into CASSLMRTGAGYTF.

The chain links TRBV6-6 to TRBJ1-5; 11 bases agree with TRBD1. This CDR3 has 15 residues. V lost 7 bases and J lost 6; bases outside the gene matches: 8. Germline V lookup: CDR1 MNHNY, CDR2 SVGAGI (reference sequence). CDR3 region: CASILWGQGGQPQHF. CDR3 bases: TGTGCCAGCATCCTATGGGGACAGGGGGGTCAGCCCCAGCATTTT.

The V gene is TRBV10-3, the J gene TRBJ2-1; 8 nucleotides line up with TRBD1. The germline CDR1 and CDR2 sequences are ENHRY and SYGVKD. J was trimmed by 3 bases and V by 10 bases; bases with no gene match: 11. CDR3 length equals 15 residues. The CDR3 region has the DNA TGTGCCACCACGGAGGCAGGGGGCAGCTACAATGAGCAGTTCTTC. As protein: CATTEAGGSYNEQFF.

This clone has only one observation. The chain has TRBV5-1 and TRBJ1-4, with D perhaps TRBD1 (5 bases). V gave up 1 base and J gave up 2 bases, with 9 bases separating them. The V gene's germline CDR1 is SGHRS and CDR2 YFSETQ. The CDR3 length is 15 residues. CDR3 nucleotides: TGCGCCAGCAGCTTGAAGGGGTTGACTAATGAAAAACTGTTTTTT. It encodes CASSLKGLTNEKLFF.

The CDR3 sequence is CASSLTDNYGYTF. DNA for the CDR3: TGTGCCAGCAGTTTGACAGATAACTATGGCTACACCTTC. The chain recombines TRBV6-5 with TRBJ1-2, with D possibly TRBD1 on 5 matching bases. Trimming removed 4 bases at V and 1 base at J, with 7 bases between. This CDR3 region has 13 residues. CDR1 MNHEY and CDR2 SVGAGI come from the germline V gene.

A single count supports this clone. This chain connects TRBV7-9 to TRBJ1-3; 8 bases line up with TRBD1. Germline assignment: CDR1 SEHNR and CDR2 FQNEAQ (reference sequence). The CDR3 is 15 residues long. The trim removed 4 bases at V and 4 bases at J, leaving 6 bases unmatched. The CDR3 DNA follows: TGTGCCAGCAGCTCGCTGGGACAGGCGGGAAACACCATATATTTT. Encoded protein: CASSSLGQAGNTIYF.

The count of this clone is one. This chain uses TRBV19 with TRBJ1-4; no clear D gene. The CDR3 totals 14 residues. Germline assignment: CDR1 LNHDA and CDR2 SQIVND (reference sequence). With 8 bases removed from V and 8 bases from J, the gap between germline ends came to 18 bases. The CDR3 sequence is CASHERANGEKLFF. The CDR3 DNA sequence: TGTGCCAGTCACGAGAGGGCTAACGGCGAAAAACTGTTTTTT.

CDR3: CASSISGAGTGELFF. The DNA of the CDR3 is TGTGCCAGTAGTATAAGTGGGGCCGGAACCGGGGAGCTGTTTTTT. The chain employs TRBV19 and TRBJ2-2; D may be TRBD1 (5 bases). From germline, CDR1 is LNHDA and CDR2 SQIVND (reference sequence). Trimming stripped 2 bases from V and 5 bases from J, with 12 bases between. CDR3 length: 15 amino acids.

The rearrangement uses TRBV5-5 and TRBJ2-7, with D possibly matching TRBD1 (6 bases). CDR1 is SGHKS, CDR2 YYEKEE, per germline (reference sequence). The CDR3 runs 15 residues. Between the trimmed V and J ends, which lost 0 bases and 0 bases, there was a span of 10 bases. CDR3 sequence reads: CASSLGNRDSYEQYF. The CDR3 coding sequence is TGTGCCAGCAGCTTGGGTAACAGGGACTCCTACGAGCAGTACTTC.

The rearrangement links TRBV7-8 to TRBJ1-1; TRBD1 is a possible D gene (5 bases). Germline V gene sequence: CDR1 SGHVS, CDR2 FQNEAQ. This CDR3 comprises 15 residues. V was shortened by 1 base and J by 5 bases, with 14 bases between the two germline ends. The CDR3 region is CASSLVSRVRTEAFF. Written as DNA, the CDR3 is TGTGCCAGCAGCTTAGTATCCAGGGTGAGGACTGAAGCTTTCTTT.

This clone was recorded a few times. The genes are TRBV2 and TRBJ2-5, with 7 nucleotides matching TRBD1. Trimming removed 6 bases from V and 5 bases from J; junction bases left unmatched: 9. This CDR3 has 14 amino acids. Per germline, CDR1 SNHLY and CDR2 FYNNEI. In DNA, the CDR3 is TGTGCCAGCAGGGCTACAGGGGCTGGGGAGACCCAGTACTTC. Translation gives CASRATGAGETQYF. The whole variable domain, filled in from reference TRBV2 and TRBJ2-5, reads EPEVTQTPSHQVTQMGQEVILRCVPISNHLYFYWYRQILGQKVEFLVSFYNNEISEKSEIFDDQFSVERPDGSNFTLKIRSTKLEDSAMYFCASRATGAGETQYFGPGTRLLVL.